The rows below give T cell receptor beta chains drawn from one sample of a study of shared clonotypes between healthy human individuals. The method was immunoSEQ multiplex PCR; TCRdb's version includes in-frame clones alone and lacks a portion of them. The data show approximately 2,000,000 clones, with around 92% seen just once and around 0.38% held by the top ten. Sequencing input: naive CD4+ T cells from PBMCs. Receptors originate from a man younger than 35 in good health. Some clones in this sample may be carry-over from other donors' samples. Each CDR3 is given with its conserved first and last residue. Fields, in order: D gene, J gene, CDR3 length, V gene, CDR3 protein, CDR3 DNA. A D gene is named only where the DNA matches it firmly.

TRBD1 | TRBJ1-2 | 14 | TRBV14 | CASSPLTGGRGYTF | TGTGCCAGCAGCCCACTCACAGGGGGCCGAGGCTACACCTTC
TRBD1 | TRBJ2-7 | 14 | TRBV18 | CASSTTGLIGEQYF | TGTGCCAGCTCAACGACAGGGCTTATCGGCGAGCAGTACTTC
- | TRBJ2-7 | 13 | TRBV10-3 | CAISHRGSDEQYF | TGTGCCATCAGCCATCGGGGGTCGGACGAGCAGTACTTC
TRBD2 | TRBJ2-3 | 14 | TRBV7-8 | CASSLVASGDTQYF | TGTGCCAGCAGCTTAGTGGCTAGCGGGGATACGCAGTATTTT
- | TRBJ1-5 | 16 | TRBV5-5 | CASSLDMGTSNQPQHF | TGTGCCAGCAGCTTGGATATGGGGACAAGCAATCAGCCCCAGCATTTT
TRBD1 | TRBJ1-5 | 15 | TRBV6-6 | CASSYGDSNNQPQHF | TGTGCCAGCAGTTACGGGGACAGCAACAATCAGCCCCAGCATTTT
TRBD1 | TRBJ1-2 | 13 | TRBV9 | CASRQGVRGGYTF | TGTGCCAGCAGGCAGGGGGTAAGGGGTGGCTACACCTTC
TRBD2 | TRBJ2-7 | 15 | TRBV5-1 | CASSLFGTSTYEQYF | TGCGCCAGCAGCTTGTTCGGGACTAGCACCTACGAGCAGTACTTC
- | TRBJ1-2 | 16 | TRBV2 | CASPQNRRSNIYGYTF | TGTGCCAGCCCCCAAAATAGACGGTCAAATATCTATGGCTACACCTTC
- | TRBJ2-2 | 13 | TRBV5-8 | CASSFQGAGELFF | TGTGCCAGCAGCTTTCAAGGGGCCGGGGAGCTGTTTTTT
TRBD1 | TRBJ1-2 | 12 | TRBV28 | CASSLRGRGYTF | TGTGCCAGCAGTCTTAGGGGGCGGGGCTACACCTTC